This TCR beta chain was identified during a study of neurological immune-mediated disorders. Judged by abundance, this clonotype is medium-sized. Its antigen is undetermined. The germline V gene encodes CDR1 SQVTM and CDR2 ANQGSEA. This CDR3 has 12 amino acids. The ends were cut back, 2 bases at V and 5 bases at J, with 9 bases in the middle. The making of cDNA relied on 5'RACE with 10-nucleotide random UMIs. MiXCR, run by TCRdb on the 5' RACE reads, gives a single entry per CDR3 protein. Found here are 45,000 to 60,000 distinct CDR3 sequences, over 9.5% of them singletons; the top ten hold roughly 10%. Time point of the sample: longitudinal time-point 3. It was from 2 million PBMCs stored at -80 C that the unsorted libraries were obtained. Study-wide results and caveats: Expanded clones shared no identical CDR3 amino acid sequences across subjects, which suggested private TCR-beta repertoires in all groups. While HTLV-1-associated myelopathy showed the greatest TCR clonal expansion, multiple sclerosis showed the least, falling below healthy controls.

The sequence derives from a male donor with HTLV-1-associated myelopathy (HAM/TSP). V and J are TRBV29-1 and TRBJ1-2; D remains ambiguous. Specimen: PBMCs. The DNA for the CDR3 is TGCAGCGTTGAACTCACCTCATATGGCTACACCTTC. It yields the protein CSVELTSYGYTF.